This TCR beta chain was identified during a study of tumor-infiltrating T cells and Merkel cell polyomavirus (dated by TCRdb to the late 2010s). As for the study more broadly: In Merkel cell carcinoma patients, the study examined CD8+ T cells specific for the Merkel cell polyomavirus KLL epitope. Varying disease stages were represented at patient presentation, and patients were followed for a median of 2.7 years (range roughly 1.1 to 6.0 years). Varied, non-standardized therapies, including chemotherapy, radiation and immunotherapies, were received by the patients. Across the study, one tumor sample was obtained as a frozen nodal tumor digest and one as a flash-frozen core biopsy of a metastasis. Most whole-tumor samples were roughly 25-micron curls cut from formalin-fixed, paraffin-embedded tissue blocks. TRB sequencing covered KLL-tetramer-sorted cells from blood or tumor-infiltrating lymphocytes in 14 samples, plus 12 matched whole-tumor samples.

The receptor library was made with the immunoSEQ multiplex PCR assay. Adaptive Biotechnologies (Seattle, WA) carried out genomic DNA extraction, TRB sequencing and normalization. In the paper's pipeline: Clonality was calculated as one minus the Shannon entropy of productive TRB sequences, normalized by log2 of unique productive sequences. To identify KLL-specific clonotypes in tumors, TCRbeta CDR3 amino acid sequences were matched against the sequences from the tetramer-sorted sample of each patient. Not all clones reach the TCRdb copy of this immuneACCESS table, which keeps in-frame sequences only. Checked studies attribute under half of the gap to unresolved V genes and leave the rest unexplained. V, J and clone size were drawn from that table, and D and trimming were deduced from the DNA. The sample includes 25,000 or so clones, with nearly 90% observed a single time. Of the sample, around 2.8% falls within the top ten clones.

Robust positive staining for Merkel cell polyomavirus Large T antigen was observed by immunohistochemistry in the tumors of all patients. The study included 12 to 13 Merkel cell carcinoma patients who had robust KLL-tetramer+ populations, above 0.04% of CD8+ T cells, in blood and/or cultured TIL. Every patient was Caucasian, and patient ages ranged from roughly 50 to 85 years, with a median of 65 years. For patients with unknown primaries who presented with nodal disease, or in cases where primary tissue was insufficient, lymph node tumors were analyzed. Study-wide conclusions, independent of this receptor: A higher intratumoral fraction of KLL-specific T cells (roughly 1.8-20% versus roughly 0-0.15%) was associated with significantly improved MCC-specific survival. A significant MCC-specific survival advantage (P = 0.0051) was associated with a greater number of unique KLL-specific clonotypes in tumors (about 5-108 vs 0-3). Because the study covered only a single viral epitope, T cells targeting other Merkel cell polyomavirus epitopes were not captured. One limitation of the study is the small sample size (n of about eleven patients). KLL-specific TRB repertoires were found to be diverse and largely private, with only one public clonotype, shared by two patients, identified among roughly 400 unique sequences.

The germline V gene sets CDR1 to MNHNS and CDR2 to SASEGT. Trimming accounts for 10 bases at V and 6 bases at J, while the number of junction bases matched to no gene is 3. The CDR3, from cysteine to phenylalanine, totals 11 residues. Here the CDR3 DNA is all that survives: 33 bases in frame from base 1. With respect to this clone: The specificity of this receptor is unknown. Qualities for individual bases were not recorded, and no much larger clone is one base off.

The sample taken for sequencing was lymph node tissue. In this chain, TRBV6-1 is recombined with TRBJ2-1; TRBD1 aligns with 7 central bases. This TCR derives from a man in his forties or fifties with Merkel cell carcinoma. For the CDR3, the sequence is CATTGANEQFF. The DNA reads TGTGCCACTACAGGGGCCAATGAGCAGTTCTTC.